This T cell receptor (beta chain) was recovered during a study of T cell responses to AZD1222 COVID-19 vaccine. Study context: The analysis combined second doses at about 4 or about 12 weeks.

V was clipped by 6 bases and J by 4 bases, with 16 bases between them. The CDR3 consists of 15 residues. Germline CDR1 is MDHEN and CDR2 is SYDVKM. Clones were sequenced by immunoSEQ multiplex PCR, and TCRdb holds only the in-frame ones, with some missing. Among 120,000 or so clones listed, approximately 89% were seen once. With regard to this clone: The antigen remains undetermined.

General study findings and limits: Most donors were white British and more were female, and clonal diversity was possibly underestimated. Sampling that yielded the repertoires occurred only after the peak T cell response. Vaccine-associated CD4 TCRs spanned spike, dominant at 160-218 and 743-854.

The receptor comes from an adult in good health. This rearrangement joins TRBV28 to TRBJ1-3, with D possibly matching TRBD1 (5 bases). Sequenced material: peripheral blood, taken on day 0 of AZD1222 vaccination. The CDR3 loop reads CASRPGRAVGNTIYF. The CDR3, as DNA: TGTGCCAGCAGGCCGGGACGGGCAGTCGGAAACACCATATATTTT.